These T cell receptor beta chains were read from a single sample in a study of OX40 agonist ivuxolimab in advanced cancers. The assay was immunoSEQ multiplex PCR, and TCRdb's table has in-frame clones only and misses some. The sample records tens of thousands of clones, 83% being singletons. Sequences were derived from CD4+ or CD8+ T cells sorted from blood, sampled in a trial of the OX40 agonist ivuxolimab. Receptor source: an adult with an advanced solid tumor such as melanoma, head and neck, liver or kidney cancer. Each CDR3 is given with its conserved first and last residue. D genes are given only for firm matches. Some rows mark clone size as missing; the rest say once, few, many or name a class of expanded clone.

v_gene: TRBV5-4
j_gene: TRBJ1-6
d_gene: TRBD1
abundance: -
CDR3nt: TGTGCCAGTTCGGGACAGGATAATTCACCCCTCCACTTT
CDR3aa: CASSGQDNSPLHF

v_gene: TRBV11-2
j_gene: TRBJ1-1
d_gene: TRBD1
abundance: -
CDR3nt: TGTGCCAGCAGCAAACTCAGGGGGCGGACGGGCACTGAAGCTTTCTTT
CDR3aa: CASSKLRGRTGTEAFF

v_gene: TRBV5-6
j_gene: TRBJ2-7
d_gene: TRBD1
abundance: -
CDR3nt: TGTGCCAGCAGCGTTCCGGGACAGGCCCCCGAGCAGTACTTC
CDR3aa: CASSVPGQAPEQYF

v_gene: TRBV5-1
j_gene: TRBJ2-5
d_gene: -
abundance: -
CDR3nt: TGCGCCAGCAGCTTGGAGTGGGCAGGGGAGACCCAGTACTTC
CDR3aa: CASSLEWAGETQYF

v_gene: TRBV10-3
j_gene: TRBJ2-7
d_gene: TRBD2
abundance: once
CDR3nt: TGTGCCATCAGTCAGGGACTAGCGGGGGCCTACGAGCAGTACTTC
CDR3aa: CAISQGLAGAYEQYF

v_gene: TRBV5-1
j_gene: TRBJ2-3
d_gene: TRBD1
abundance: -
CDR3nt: TGCGCCAGCAGCTTCGGGACAGGCGGGACAGATACGCAGTATTTT
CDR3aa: CASSFGTGGTDTQYF

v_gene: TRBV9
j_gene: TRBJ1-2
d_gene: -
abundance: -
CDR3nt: TGTGCCAGCAGCGTAGGGGGGAACTATGGCTACACCTTC
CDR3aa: CASSVGGNYGYTF

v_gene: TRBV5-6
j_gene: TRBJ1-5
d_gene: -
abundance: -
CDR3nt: TGTGCCAGCAGCTCCCGCCCGGCAGGGCGTCAGCCCCAGCATTTT
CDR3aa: CASSSRPAGRQPQHF

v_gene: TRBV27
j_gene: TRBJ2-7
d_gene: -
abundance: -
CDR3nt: TGTGCCAGTCGGCGCTCTAGCGACGAAGGGGGCGAGCAGTACTTC
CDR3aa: CASRRSSDEGGEQYF

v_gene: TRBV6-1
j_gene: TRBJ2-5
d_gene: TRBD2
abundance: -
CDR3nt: TGTGCCAGCAGTGAAGCGGTCAAGGCTAGCGGGGGAGAGACCCAGTACTTC
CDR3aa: CASSEAVKASGGETQYF

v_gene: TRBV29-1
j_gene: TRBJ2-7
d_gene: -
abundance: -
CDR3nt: TGCAGCGTTGAAGGGGGAGGTCGTGGAGAGCAGTACTTC
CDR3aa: CSVEGGGRGEQYF

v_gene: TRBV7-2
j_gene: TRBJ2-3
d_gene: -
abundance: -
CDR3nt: TGTGCCAGCAGCTCCCTATTTGGGGGGCCCACAGATACGCAGTATTTT
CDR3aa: CASSSLFGGPTDTQYF

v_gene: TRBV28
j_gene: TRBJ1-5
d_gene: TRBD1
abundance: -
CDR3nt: TGTGCCAGCAGGCCCATTCCCACAGGGGATCAGCCCCAGCATTTT
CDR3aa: CASRPIPTGDQPQHF

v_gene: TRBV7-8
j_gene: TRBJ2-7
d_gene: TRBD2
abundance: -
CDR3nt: TGTGCCAGCAGCCCCTTCAGACTAGCGGGGGCCTACGAGCAGTACTTC
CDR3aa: CASSPFRLAGAYEQYF

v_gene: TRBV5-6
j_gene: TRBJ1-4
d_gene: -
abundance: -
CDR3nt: TGTGCCAGCAGCTGGGGCCTCCACGGCAGTAATGAAAAACTGTTTTTT
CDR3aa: CASSWGLHGSNEKLFF

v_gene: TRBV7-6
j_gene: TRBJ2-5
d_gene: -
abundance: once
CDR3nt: TGTGCCAGCAGCCTAGGGCAGGACCAAGAGACCCAGTACTTC
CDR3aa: CASSLGQDQETQYF

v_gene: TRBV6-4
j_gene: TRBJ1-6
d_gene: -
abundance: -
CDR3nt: TGTGCCAGCAGTGGGACGCATGGGAATTCACCCCTCCACTTT
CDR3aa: CASSGTHGNSPLHF

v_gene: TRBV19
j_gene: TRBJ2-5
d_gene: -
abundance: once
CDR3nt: TGTGCCAGTAGCCCACGGGGGCGGGAGACCCAGTACTTC
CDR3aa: CASSPRGRETQYF

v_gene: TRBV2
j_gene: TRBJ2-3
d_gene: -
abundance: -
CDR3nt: TGTGCCAGCAGACTAGGACCCGAAGATACGCAGTATTTT
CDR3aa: CASRLGPEDTQYF

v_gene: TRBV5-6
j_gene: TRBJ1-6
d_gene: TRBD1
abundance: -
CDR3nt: TGTGCCAGCAGACGGACAGGGTACGGGTCACCCCTCCACTTT
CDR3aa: CASRRTGYGSPLHF

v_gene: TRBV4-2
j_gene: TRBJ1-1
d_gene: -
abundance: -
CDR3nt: TGTGCCAGCAGCCAAGAGGGGGGGACGTCCGCTGAAGCTTTCTTT
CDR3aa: CASSQEGGTSAEAFF

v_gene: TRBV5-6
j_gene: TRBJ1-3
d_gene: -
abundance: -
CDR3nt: TGTGCCAGCAGCCTCCCCGGCGAGCCGGGAAACACCATATATTTT
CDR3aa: CASSLPGEPGNTIYF

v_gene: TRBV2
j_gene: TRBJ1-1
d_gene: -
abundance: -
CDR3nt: TGTGCCAGCAGTGAGCAGGGAGACACTGAAGCTTTCTTT
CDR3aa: CASSEQGDTEAFF

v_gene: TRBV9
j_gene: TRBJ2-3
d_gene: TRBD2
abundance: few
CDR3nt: TGTGCCAGCAGCGGACGGACTAGCGGGGGGGCCTATATGAGGGCAGATACGCAGTATTTT
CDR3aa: CASSGRTSGGAYMRADTQYF

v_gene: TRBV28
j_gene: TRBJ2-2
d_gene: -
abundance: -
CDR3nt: TGTGCCACCTCCGAACAGGGGAACACCGGGGAGCTGTTTTTT
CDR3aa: CATSEQGNTGELFF

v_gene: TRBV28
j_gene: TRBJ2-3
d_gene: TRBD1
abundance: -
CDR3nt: TGTGCCAGCAGTGGGGACAGCGCTAGCACAGATACGCAGTATTTT
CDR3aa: CASSGDSASTDTQYF

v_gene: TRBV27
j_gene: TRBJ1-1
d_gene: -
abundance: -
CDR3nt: TGTGCCAGCAGTTTGGAGGGGTACGCTGAAGCTTTCTTT
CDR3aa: CASSLEGYAEAFF

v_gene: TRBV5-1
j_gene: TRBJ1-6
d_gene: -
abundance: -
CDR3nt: TGCGCCAGCAGCTTTTCGTCAGGGGTGTATAATTCACCCCTCCACTTT
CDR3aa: CASSFSSGVYNSPLHF

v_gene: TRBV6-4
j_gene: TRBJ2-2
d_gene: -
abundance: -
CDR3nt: TGTGCCAGTAAGGACGAGGAAGATTCCGGGGAGCTGTTTTTT
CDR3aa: CASKDEEDSGELFF

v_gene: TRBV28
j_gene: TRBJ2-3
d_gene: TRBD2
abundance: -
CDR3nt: TGTGCCAGCAGTCCGGGGGGGCCGGCGGATACGCAGTATTTT
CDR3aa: CASSPGGPADTQYF

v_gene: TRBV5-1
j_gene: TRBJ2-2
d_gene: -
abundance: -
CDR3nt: TGCGCCAGCAGCTTGGGAGGGAACACCGGGGAGCTGTTTTTT
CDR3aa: CASSLGGNTGELFF

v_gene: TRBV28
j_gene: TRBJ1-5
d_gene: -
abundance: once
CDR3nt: TGTGCCAGCAGTGTGGTAAGGGGAAATCAGCCCCAGCATTTT
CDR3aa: CASSVVRGNQPQHF

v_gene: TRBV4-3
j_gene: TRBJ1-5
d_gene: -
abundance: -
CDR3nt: TGCGCCAGCAGCCAATCTAGGGGAGGGAATCAGCCCCAGCATTTT
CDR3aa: CASSQSRGGNQPQHF

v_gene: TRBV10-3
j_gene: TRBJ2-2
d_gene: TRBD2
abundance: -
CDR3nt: TGTGCCATCAGTGGGACTAGCGGGACCAACACCGGGGAGCTGTTTTTT
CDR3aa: CAISGTSGTNTGELFF

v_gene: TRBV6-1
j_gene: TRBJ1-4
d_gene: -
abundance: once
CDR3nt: TGTGCCAGCGTCCGGGGATCAACTAATGAAAAACTGTTTTTT
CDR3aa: CASVRGSTNEKLFF

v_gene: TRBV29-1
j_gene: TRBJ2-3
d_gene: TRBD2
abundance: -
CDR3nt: TGCAGCGTTGCCGGGGGGTGGGCAGATACGCAGTATTTT
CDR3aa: CSVAGGWADTQYF

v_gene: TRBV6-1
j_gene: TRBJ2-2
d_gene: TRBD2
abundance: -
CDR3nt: TGTGCCAGCAGAGGGACTAGCGGGGGGATCGGGGAGCTGTTTTTT
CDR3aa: CASRGTSGGIGELFF

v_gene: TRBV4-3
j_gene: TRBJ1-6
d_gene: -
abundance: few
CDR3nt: TGCGCCAGCAGCCAAGAAAGTCACACCTGGGGTAGTAATAATTCACCCCTCCACTTT
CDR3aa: CASSQESHTWGSNNSPLHF

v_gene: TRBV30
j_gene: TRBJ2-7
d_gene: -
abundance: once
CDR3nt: TGTGCCTGGAGTCGACAGAGCGGCTACGAGCAGTACTTC
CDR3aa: CAWSRQSGYEQYF

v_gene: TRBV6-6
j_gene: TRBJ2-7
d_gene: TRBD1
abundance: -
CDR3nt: TGTGCCAGCAAGGGGGCAGGGGGCTACGAGCAGTACTTC
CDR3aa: CASKGAGGYEQYF

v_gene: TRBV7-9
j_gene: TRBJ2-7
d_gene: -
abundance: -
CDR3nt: TGTGCCAGCAGCTTAAACCTAGGGGTTTACGAGCAGTACTTC
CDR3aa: CASSLNLGVYEQYF

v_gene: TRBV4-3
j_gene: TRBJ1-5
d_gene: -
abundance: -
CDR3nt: TGCGCCAGCAGCCAAGACAGCTACTTTTCTGATAGCAATCAGCCCCAGCATTTT
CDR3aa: CASSQDSYFSDSNQPQHF

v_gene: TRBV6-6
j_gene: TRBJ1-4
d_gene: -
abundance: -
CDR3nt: TGTGCCACTAGGCCCCGAGCAACTAATGAAAAACTGTTTTTT
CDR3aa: CATRPRATNEKLFF

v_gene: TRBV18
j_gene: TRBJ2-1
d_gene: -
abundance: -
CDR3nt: TGTGCCAGCTCACCACAGGACAGCTCCTACAATGAGCAGTTCTTC
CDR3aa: CASSPQDSSYNEQFF

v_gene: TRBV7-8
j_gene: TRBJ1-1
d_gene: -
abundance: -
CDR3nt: TGTGCCAGCAGCTTCGCCGGGGCTGTGGACACTGAAGCTTTCTTT
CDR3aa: CASSFAGAVDTEAFF

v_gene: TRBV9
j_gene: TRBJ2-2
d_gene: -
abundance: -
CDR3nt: TGTGCCAGCAGCCTGTGGACAGAGCTGCCCGGGGAGCTGTTTTTT
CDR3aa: CASSLWTELPGELFF

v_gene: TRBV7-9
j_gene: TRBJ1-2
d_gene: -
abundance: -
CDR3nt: TGTGCCAGCAGCTTAGGACAATCGGGACACTATGGCTACACCTTC
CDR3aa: CASSLGQSGHYGYTF

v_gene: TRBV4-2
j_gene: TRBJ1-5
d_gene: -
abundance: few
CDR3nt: TGTGCCAGCAGCCAAGCTTCAGTCAATCAGCCCCAGCATTTT
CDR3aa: CASSQASVNQPQHF

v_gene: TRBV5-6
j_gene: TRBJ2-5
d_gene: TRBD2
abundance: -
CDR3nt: TGTGCCAGCAAACTAGCGGGGGAAGAGACCCAGTACTTC
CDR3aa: CASKLAGEETQYF

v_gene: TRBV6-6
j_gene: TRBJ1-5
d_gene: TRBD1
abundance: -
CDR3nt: TGTGCCAGCACCGGACAGGGCAATCAGCCCCAGCATTTT
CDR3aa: CASTGQGNQPQHF

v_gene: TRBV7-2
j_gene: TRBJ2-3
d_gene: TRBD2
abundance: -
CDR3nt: TGTGCCAGCAGCCCTAGCGGGAGCAGCACAGATACGCAGTATTTT
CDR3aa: CASSPSGSSTDTQYF

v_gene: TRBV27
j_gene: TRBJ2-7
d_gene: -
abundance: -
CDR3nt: TGTGCCAGCAGTTGGAAACCCCCGGACAGAGGTAACTACGAGCAGTACTTC
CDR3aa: CASSWKPPDRGNYEQYF

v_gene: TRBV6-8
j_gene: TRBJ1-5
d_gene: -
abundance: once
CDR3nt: TGTGCTCAGCAGACAGGTCAGCCCCAGCATTTT
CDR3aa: CAQQTGQPQHF

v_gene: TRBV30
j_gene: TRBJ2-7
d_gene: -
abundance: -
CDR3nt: TGTGCCTGGGCGAGGGGGGGGTCTGCCTACGAGCAGTACTTC
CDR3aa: CAWARGGSAYEQYF

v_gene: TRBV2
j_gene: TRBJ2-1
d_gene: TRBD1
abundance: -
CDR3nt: TGTGCCAGCAGCCAAGGGGGCACGGGATACAATGAGCAGTTCTTC
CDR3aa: CASSQGGTGYNEQFF

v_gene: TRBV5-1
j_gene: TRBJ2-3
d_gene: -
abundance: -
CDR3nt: TGCGCCAGCAGCTCCCAGGACTACACAGATACGCAGTATTTT
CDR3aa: CASSSQDYTDTQYF

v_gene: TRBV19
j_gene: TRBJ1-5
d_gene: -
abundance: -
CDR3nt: TGTGCCAGTAGTATGAGCAGAGACTATAGCAATCAGCCCCAGCATTTT
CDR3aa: CASSMSRDYSNQPQHF

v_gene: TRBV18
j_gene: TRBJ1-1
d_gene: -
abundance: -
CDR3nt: TGTGCCAGCTCACTCGACACTGAAGCTTTCTTT
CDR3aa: CASSLDTEAFF

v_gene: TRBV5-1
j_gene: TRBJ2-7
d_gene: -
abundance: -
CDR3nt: TGCGCCAGCAGCGTCACACAGAGCTCCTACGAGCAGTACTTC
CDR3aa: CASSVTQSSYEQYF

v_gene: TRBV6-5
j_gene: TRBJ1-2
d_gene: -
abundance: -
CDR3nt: TGTGCCAGCAGCTCGGGGGGCGGCTACACCTTC
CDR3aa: CASSSGGGYTF